The rows below give T cell receptor beta chains drawn from one sample of a study of blood T cell repertoires in COVID-19. Here immunoSEQ multiplex PCR was the method, and the copy in TCRdb shows in-frame clones only, minus some. Among tens of thousands of clones listed, 88% were seen once. The sample was PBMCs or T cells enriched from blood (not recorded which). These TCRs come from a woman between 40 and 55 years old who had recovered from COVID-19. Each CDR3 is given with its conserved first and last residue. The D gene is left open where the match is weak. Clone size is given for some rows only: seen once, a few or many times, or a class if the clone is expanded.

TRBV5-5,NA,NA,TRBJ2-7,CASSRGPTYEQYF,TGTGCCAGCAGCCGGGGTCCCACCTACGAGCAGTACTTC
TRBV6-5,NA,NA,TRBJ1-5,CASQVLTGIGQPQHF,TGTGCCAGTCAAGTTCTCACAGGGATCGGCCAGCCCCAGCATTTT
TRBV7-9,NA,TRBD2,TRBJ2-3,CASSPLAGRDTQYF,TGTGCCAGCAGCCCCCTAGCGGGGCGGGATACGCAGTATTTT
TRBV7-9,NA,TRBD1,TRBJ1-1,CASSPTGGIGRNTEAFF,TGTGCCAGCAGCCCCACAGGGGGGATCGGTAGAAACACTGAAGCTTTCTTT
TRBV4-1,NA,TRBD1,TRBJ1-1,CASSQDRGAGNTEAFF,TGCGCCAGCAGCCAGGACAGGGGCGCTGGGAACACTGAAGCTTTCTTT
TRBV7-7,once,NA,TRBJ2-5,CASSRGAQETQYF,TGTGCCAGCAGCCGGGGGGCCCAAGAGACCCAGTACTTC
TRBV6-5,NA,TRBD2,TRBJ2-5,CASSYSKATSAQYF,TGTGCCAGCAGTTACTCGAAGGCCACTAGCGCCCAGTACTTC
TRBV10-2,NA,NA,TRBJ1-1,CASSESVELEAFF,TGCGCCAGCAGTGAGTCGGTAGAACTTGAAGCTTTCTTT
TRBV24-1,NA,TRBD1,TRBJ1-2,CATNRGRDYGYTF,TGTGCCACCAACAGGGGGCGCGACTATGGCTACACCTTC
TRBV7-9,NA,TRBD1,TRBJ2-4,CASSFYPGGGIQYF,TGTGCCAGCAGCTTCTACCCAGGGGGTGGCATTCAGTACTTC